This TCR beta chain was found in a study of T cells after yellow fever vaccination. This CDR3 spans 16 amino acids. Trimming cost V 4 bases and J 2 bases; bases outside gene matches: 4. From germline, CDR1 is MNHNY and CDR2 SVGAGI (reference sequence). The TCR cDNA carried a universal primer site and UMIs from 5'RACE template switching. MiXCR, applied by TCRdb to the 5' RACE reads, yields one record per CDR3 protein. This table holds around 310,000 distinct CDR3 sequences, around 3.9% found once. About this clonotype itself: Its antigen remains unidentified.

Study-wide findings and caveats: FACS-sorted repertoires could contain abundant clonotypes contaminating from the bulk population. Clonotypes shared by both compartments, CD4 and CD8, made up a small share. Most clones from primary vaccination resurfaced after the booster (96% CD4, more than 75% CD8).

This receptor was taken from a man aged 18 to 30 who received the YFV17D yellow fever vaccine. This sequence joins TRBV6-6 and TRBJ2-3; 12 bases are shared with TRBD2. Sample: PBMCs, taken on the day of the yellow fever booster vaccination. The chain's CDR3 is CASSSWTSGATDTQYF. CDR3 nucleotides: TGTGCCAGCAGTTCCTGGACTAGCGGGGCCACAGATACGCAGTATTTT.